The clone carrying this T cell receptor (beta chain) showed up just once. The data were obtained in a study of blood T cell repertoires in COVID-19. Study as a whole: Spain, Italy and the United States supplied samples that represented acute and convalescent COVID-19. Sources were T cells, B-cell-depleted T cells, or PBMCs; the material itself was cDNA or gDNA.

Repertoires were generated with immunoSEQ multiplex PCR, while TCRdb's copy carries only in-frame clones and drops some. The table has roughly 180,000 clones, roughly 84% seen once. Which cohort a participant joined came from the clinical history participants gave. V gave up 3 bases and J gave up 6 bases, with 15 bases separating them. The CDR3 loop spans 14 amino acids. Germline CDR1 reads SGDLS; CDR2 reads YYNGEE. The chain links TRBV9 to TRBJ1-1; D is possibly TRBD1 (5 bases). The TCR originated in a man in his 60s who had recovered from COVID-19. Sequencing was performed on PBMCs or T cells enriched from blood (not recorded which). The CDR3 region is CASSAQGTRSEAFF. The DNA of the CDR3 is TGTGCCAGCAGCGCCCAGGGTACGAGGTCTGAAGCTTTCTTT.